This is a list of T cell receptor beta chains from one sample in a study of cytomegalovirus exposure and HLA in healthy donors. Clones were read by immunoSEQ multiplex PCR, and TCRdb kept only the in-frame ones, dropping some. The table shows more than 100,000 clones, with about three quarters occurring only once. The source material was PBMCs. The receptors here all came from a woman aged 25-40 years in good health and CMV-seropositive. Both conserved end residues are part of each CDR3. The D gene is left open where the match is weak. Clone size, where shown, is once, few, many, or a class for clones that have expanded.

clone_size d_call j_call v_call cdr3_nt cdr3_aa
- - TRBJ1-2 TRBV2 TGTGCCAGCTCGGCGGGCAACTATGGCTACACCTTC CASSAGNYGYTF
few - TRBJ2-2 TRBV5-4 TGTGCCAGCAGCTCCACCAGCGCCAACACCGGGGAGCTGTTTTTT CASSSTSANTGELFF
- - TRBJ1-3 TRBV5-6 TGTGCCAGCAGCGGCGGAAACACCATATATTTT CASSGGNTIYF
- TRBD1 TRBJ1-2 TRBV23-1 TGCGCCAGCAGTCAATGGGACAGGAACTATGGCTACACCTTC CASSQWDRNYGYTF
few - TRBJ1-4 TRBV6-1 TGTGCCAGCAGGGCTGGACAGCTAAATGAAAAACTGTTTTTT CASRAGQLNEKLFF
- TRBD1 TRBJ1-5 TRBV7-2 TGTGCCAGCAGCCCGGACAGGTATCAGCCCCAGCATTTT CASSPDRYQPQHF
- - TRBJ1-4 TRBV7-9 TGTTCCAGCAGCTCAACCCTGGGGGGGGCTGGAGAAAAACTGTTTTTT CSSSSTLGGAGEKLFF
few TRBD1 TRBJ1-2 TRBV25-1 TGTGCCAGCAGTCCCCCCCAGGACAGGTTCGGCTACACCTTC CASSPPQDRFGYTF
- TRBD2 TRBJ2-2 TRBV11-2 TGTGCCAGCAGACCCACTAGCGGGGGGTCGATCGGGGAGCTGTTTTTT CASRPTSGGSIGELFF
- - TRBJ2-5 TRBV7-9 TGTGCCAGCAAGTCAACTACGAATTTGGGGACCCAGTACTTC CASKSTTNLGTQYF
- - TRBJ2-5 TRBV29-1 TGCAGCACGAACAGGGAAGCGGAGACCCAGTACTTC CSTNREAETQYF
- - TRBJ1-6 TRBV14 TGTGCCAGCAGCCAAGTCAGTAACTCACCCCTCCACTTT CASSQVSNSPLHF
- TRBD1 TRBJ1-2 TRBV7-2 TGTGCCAGCAGCTTAGTCGACAGGGAGGTCTCTGGCTACACCTTC CASSLVDREVSGYTF
- TRBD2 TRBJ2-1 TRBV6-5 TGTGCCAGCAGTTACCCCGGGGGGAATGAGCAGTTCTTC CASSYPGGNEQFF
- TRBD1 TRBJ1-1 TRBV10-3 TGTGCCACCGGGCACAGGGGAGGAGCTGAAGCTTTCTTT CATGHRGGAEAFF
once TRBD2 TRBJ2-1 TRBV6-1 TGTGCCAGCAGGACGGGGGGACTCTACAATGAGCAGTTCTTC CASRTGGLYNEQFF
- - TRBJ2-7 TRBV7-9 TGTGCCAGCAGCTTAAACTCAGGGGAGCAGTACTTC CASSLNSGEQYF
few - TRBJ2-5 TRBV6-1 TGTGCCAGCACGCCAACGAGGGAGACCCAGTACTTC CASTPTRETQYF
once TRBD1 TRBJ1-6 TRBV7-8 TGTGCCAGCAGCCTAGGACAGGGGGCTAATTCACCCCTCCACTTT CASSLGQGANSPLHF
- - TRBJ2-3 TRBV7-9 TGTTCCAGCAGCTTAAGTCGGACGGGGGATACGCAGTATTTT CSSSLSRTGDTQYF
few - TRBJ1-1 TRBV7-3 TGTGCCAGCAGCTCAGGGCCGAACACTGAAGCTTTCTTT CASSSGPNTEAFF
- TRBD2 TRBJ2-1 TRBV5-1 TGCGCCAGCAGCTTGGCGAGCGGGGGTCTGGATGAGCAGTTCTTC CASSLASGGLDEQFF
many - TRBJ2-1 TRBV16 TGTGCCAGCAGCCATGGACAGGAGCAGTTCTTC CASSHGQEQFF
- TRBD2 TRBJ2-2 TRBV7-9 TGTGCCAGCAGCGTTAGCGGGGCGGGGAACACCGGGGAGCTGTTTTTT CASSVSGAGNTGELFF
- - TRBJ1-1 TRBV9 TGTGCCAGCAGCGTAGGGGGGCTGAGTACTGAAGCTTTCTTT CASSVGGLSTEAFF
few - TRBJ1-1 TRBV10-3 TGTGCCACCACCGGGACACAGAACACTGAAGCTTTCTTT CATTGTQNTEAFF